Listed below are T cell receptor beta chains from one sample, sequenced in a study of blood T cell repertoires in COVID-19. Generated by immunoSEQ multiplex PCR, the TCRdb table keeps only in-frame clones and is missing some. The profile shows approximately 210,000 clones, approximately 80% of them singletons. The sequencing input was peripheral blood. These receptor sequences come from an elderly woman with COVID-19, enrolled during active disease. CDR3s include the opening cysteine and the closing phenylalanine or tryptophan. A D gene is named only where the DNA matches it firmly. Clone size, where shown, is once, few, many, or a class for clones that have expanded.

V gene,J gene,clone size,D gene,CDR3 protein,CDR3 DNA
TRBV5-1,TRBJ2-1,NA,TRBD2,CASSLGPSGNHEQFF,TGCGCCAGCAGCTTGGGGCCTAGCGGGAATCATGAGCAGTTCTTC
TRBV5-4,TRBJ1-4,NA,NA,CASTSGGSRPEKLFF,TGTGCCAGCACATCGGGGGGCTCCAGGCCCGAAAAACTGTTTTTT
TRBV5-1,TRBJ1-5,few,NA,CASSPDGLNQPQHF,TGCGCCAGCAGCCCAGACGGGTTAAATCAGCCCCAGCATTTT
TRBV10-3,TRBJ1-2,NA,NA,CAISETGHGYTF,TGTGCCATCAGTGAGACAGGGCATGGCTACACCTTC
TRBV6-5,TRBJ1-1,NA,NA,CASSPSPGEAFF,TGTGCCAGCAGTCCTTCCCCGGGTGAAGCTTTCTTT
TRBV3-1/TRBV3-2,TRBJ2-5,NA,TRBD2,CASSPGLAGSETQYF,TGTGCCAGCAGCCCGGGACTAGCGGGATCGGAGACCCAGTACTTC
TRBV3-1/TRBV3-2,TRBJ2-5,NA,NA,CASSQTGTTGGAQYF,TGTGCCAGCAGCCAAACCGGGACCACCGGCGGGGCCCAGTACTTC
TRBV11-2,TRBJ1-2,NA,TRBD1,CASSFGQGSSGYTF,TGTGCCAGCAGTTTTGGACAGGGATCTTCGGGCTACACCTTC
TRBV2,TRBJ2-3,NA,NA,CASSVGGSDTQYF,TGTGCCAGCAGTGTCGGGGGTTCAGATACGCAGTATTTT
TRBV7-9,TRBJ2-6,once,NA,CASRQAGAVRANVLTF,TGTGCCAGCAGGCAGGCAGGGGCCGTTCGGGCCAACGTCCTGACTTTC
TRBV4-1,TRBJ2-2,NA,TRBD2,CASRIAGGPRNGELFF,TGCGCCAGCAGAATAGCGGGAGGGCCTAGAAACGGGGAGCTGTTTTTT
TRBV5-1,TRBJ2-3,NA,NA,CASSTPSLTLTDTQYF,TGCGCCAGCAGCACACCTAGCCTTACGCTCACAGATACGCAGTATTTT
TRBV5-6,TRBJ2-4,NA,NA,CASSPSGGGDIQYF,TGTGCCAGCAGTCCGAGCGGAGGCGGGGACATTCAGTACTTC
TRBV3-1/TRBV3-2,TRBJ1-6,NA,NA,CASSPYYGEGNSPLHF,TGTGCCAGCAGCCCCTACTATGGGGAGGGAAATTCACCCCTCCACTTT
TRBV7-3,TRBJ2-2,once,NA,CASSSGAGANTGELFF,TGTGCCAGCAGCTCGGGAGCGGGCGCGAACACCGGGGAGCTGTTTTTT
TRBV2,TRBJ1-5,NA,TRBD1,CASSFGQGPQPQHF,TGTGCCAGCAGTTTCGGACAGGGGCCTCAGCCCCAGCATTTT
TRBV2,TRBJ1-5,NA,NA,CASSDRGAQPQHF,TGTGCCAGCAGCGACAGAGGCGCTCAGCCCCAGCATTTT
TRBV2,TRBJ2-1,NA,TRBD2,CATKRGAYNEQFF,TGTGCCACGAAGCGGGGCGCCTACAATGAGCAGTTCTTC
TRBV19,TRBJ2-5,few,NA,CASSSGDQETQYF,TGTGCCAGTAGTTCCGGGGATCAAGAGACCCAGTACTTC
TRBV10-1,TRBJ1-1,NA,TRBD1,CASSLQGAWTEAFF,TGCGCCAGCAGTTTACAGGGGGCTTGGACTGAAGCTTTCTTT
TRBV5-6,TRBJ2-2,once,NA,CASSLEWGGLGELFF,TGTGCCAGCAGCTTGGAGTGGGGGGGCCTCGGGGAGCTGTTTTTT
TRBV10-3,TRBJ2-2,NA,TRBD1,CAISADRGTGELFF,TGTGCCATCAGTGCAGACAGGGGCACCGGGGAGCTGTTTTTT
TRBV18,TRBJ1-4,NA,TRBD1,CASCPGQDEKLFF,TGTGCCAGTTGCCCGGGACAGGATGAAAAACTGTTTTTT
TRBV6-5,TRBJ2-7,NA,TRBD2,CASSRSSGGPYEQYF,TGTGCCAGCAGTCGCTCTAGCGGGGGCCCCTACGAGCAGTACTTC
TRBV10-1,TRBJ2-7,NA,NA,CASGSSYEQYF,TGCGCCAGCGGCAGCTCCTACGAGCAGTACTTC
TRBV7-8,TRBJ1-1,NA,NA,CASSLVRNTEAFF,TGTGCCAGCAGCTTAGTTAGAAACACTGAAGCTTTCTTT
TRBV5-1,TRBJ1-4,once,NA,CASSPSGVGEKLFF,TGCGCCAGCAGCCCTTCAGGGGTCGGGGAAAAACTGTTTTTT
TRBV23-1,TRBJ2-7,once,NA,CASSATGEVYEQYF,TGCGCCAGCAGTGCCACAGGGGAGGTCTACGAGCAGTACTTC
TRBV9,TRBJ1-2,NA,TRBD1,CASSRGQGGPQSYTF,TGTGCCAGCAGCCGGGGACAGGGAGGGCCCCAGAGCTACACCTTC
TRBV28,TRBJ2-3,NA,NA,CASSGGGQSSTDTQYF,TGTGCCAGCAGTGGGGGTGGACAGTCAAGCACAGATACGCAGTATTTT
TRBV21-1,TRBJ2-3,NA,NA,CAAMDWSSGNTDTQYF,TGTGCCGCTATGGACTGGAGTAGCGGTAACACAGATACGCAGTATTTT